The present T cell receptor beta chain was sequenced within a study of long-term antiretroviral therapy in people with HIV. Study-level points and caveats: Diversity remained lower than transplant donor controls, even though it increased after ART.

With survey level as its setting, the immunoSEQ assay was v3.0. The assay was immunoSEQ multiplex PCR, and TCRdb's table has in-frame clones only and misses some. The table includes about 30,000 clones, around 87% detected once. Germline values: CDR1 SQVTM, CDR2 ANQGSEA. CDR3 length equals 16 residues. After removal of 3 bases from V and 6 bases from J, the junction contained 12 bases not matched to a gene. A note on this clone: The antigen is undetermined.

The TCR originated in a young woman with HIV. This rearrangement joins TRBV29-1 to TRBJ2-7; 12 bases line up with TRBD1. The sequences come from unsorted PBMCs, collected 0.5 years after starting antiretroviral therapy. CDR3 bases: TGCAGCGTTGACTCCGGGACAGGGGGCGATACACTCGAGCAGTACTTC. It specifies CSVDSGTGGDTLEQYF.